This T cell receptor (beta chain) was captured by sequencing in a study of cytomegalovirus exposure and HLA in healthy donors. Study details: Approximately 180 million T cells yielded more than 95 million unique TCR beta sequences, as an earlier analysis found. Whole-study findings and limits: A previous analysis found most TCR beta V segments productive roughly 87% or roughly 30% of the time. Among TCR beta chains, those listed as cytomegalovirus-associated numbered some 160. In a later analysis, a genetic analysis reported fewer productive-TCR N-insertions in an Asian-associated ancestry cluster than the cohort average.

The germline V gene has CDR1 LNHDA and CDR2 SQIVND (reference sequence). Trimming removed 3 bases from V and 4 bases from J; junction bases left unmatched: 8. The CDR3 is 15 amino acids. PCR used 60 Vbeta primers and 13 Jbeta primers. The data were produced by immunoSEQ multiplex PCR, yet TCRdb's version contains in-frame clones alone and is incomplete. Among about 43,000 clones listed, 60% to 85% were seen once. As regards this clone: Antigen specificity is unknown.

The chain is built from TRBV19 and TRBJ2-7; the match to TRBD2 covers 8 bases. The source is a man aged 25-40 years in good health and CMV-seronegative. The sequenced sample was PBMCs. CDR3 amino acids: CASSILAGGGYEQYF. The CDR3 bases are TGTGCCAGTAGTATCCTCGCGGGAGGTGGGTACGAGCAGTACTTC.